The present entry profiles one T cell receptor beta chain with its context. This record comes from a study of PD-1 blockade in mismatch repair-deficient tumors. The protocol was immunoSEQ multiplex PCR, while the TCRdb copy is restricted to in-frame clones and leaves out a portion. The sample includes approximately 80,000 clones, about four fifths of them seen just once. The sample in question was peripheral blood, obtained 44 weeks after starting pembrolizumab. The sequence derives from an adult with mismatch repair-deficient cancer.

The chain's CDR3 is CASSVGSGGSNQPQHF. CDR3 nucleotide sequence: TGTGCCAGCAGCGTAGGAAGTGGGGGCTCCAATCAGCCCCAGCATTTT. The genes are TRBV9 and TRBJ1-5, with D tentatively TRBD1 (6 bases). The CDR3 loop spans 16 amino acids. In germline, CDR1 is SGDLS, CDR2 YYNGEE. Deletions cut 0 bases from V and 3 bases from J, with 13 bases between.